The 21 T cell receptor beta chains below all came from one sample that was sequenced in a study of T cells in localized non-small cell lung cancer. Libraries were prepared by immunoSEQ multiplex PCR; TCRdb keeps only in-frame clonotypes and omits some of them. The table has roughly 48,000 clones, roughly 80% seen once. The specimen comprised peripheral blood, sampled before any cancer treatment. These receptors originate from a man between 40 and 70 years old with stage I squamous cell lung carcinoma.

The V and J genes are TRBV5-8 and TRBJ1-1; D uncertain. V was clipped by 7 bases and J by 0 bases, with 10 bases between them. The CDR3 loop spans 13 amino acids. Germline lookup yields CDR1 SGHTS and CDR2 YDEGEE. DNA of the CDR3: TGTGCCAGCCTGGCAGGTCTGAACACTGAAGCTTTCTTT. Residues: CASLAGLNTEAFF.

As DNA, the CDR3 is TGTGCCAGCAGCCCCCTCTCCTATGGCTACACCTTC. Translating it yields CASSPLSYGYTF. The rearrangement joins TRBV2 to TRBJ1-2; D unresolved. The CDR3 sequence is 12 residues long. Germline CDR1 and CDR2: SNHLY and FYNNEI. V gave up 6 bases and J gave up 4 bases, with 9 bases separating them.

This clone was counted a single time. J is TRBJ2-3 and V is TRBV7-9; 8 bases are a match to TRBD1. The CDR3 is 14 amino acids. Germline lookup yields CDR1 SEHNR and CDR2 FQNEAQ (reference sequence). V trimming: 4 bases; J trimming: 4 bases; junction bases outside the gene matches: 4. The CDR3 loop reads CASSSGGKADTQYF. The CDR3 coding sequence is TGTGCCAGCAGCTCAGGGGGCAAGGCAGATACGCAGTATTTT.

The gene calls are TRBV5-6 and TRBJ2-7; 7 nucleotides agree with TRBD1. This CDR3 contains 15 residues. With V trimmed by 4 bases and J by 0 bases, 7 bases remained unmatched. Germline assignment: CDR1 SGHDT and CDR2 YYEEEE. Here the CDR3 DNA reads TGTGCCAGCAGCGCCTTGGGACAGAGCTCCTACGAGCAGTACTTC. It yields the protein CASSALGQSSYEQYF.

This sequence joins TRBV30 and TRBJ1-2; 11 nucleotides match TRBD1. The CDR3 runs to 13 residues. Germline assignment: CDR1 GTSNPN and CDR2 SVGIG (reference sequence). V lost 6 bases, J lost 4 bases, and 4 bases stayed unmatched. The CDR3 loop is CACKGQGAYGYTF. CDR3 nucleotides: TGTGCCTGCAAAGGACAGGGGGCCTATGGCTACACCTTC.

This clone occurred a few times. The chain combines TRBV28 with TRBJ1-1; D is ambiguous. Germline values: CDR1 MDHEN, CDR2 SYDVKM. This CDR3 is built from 13 residues. V lost 2 bases and J 8 bases, leaving 12 bases between the germline ends. CDR3 in DNA: TGTGCCAGCAGTTTAGGAGGGTCAGTCGAAGCTTTCTTT. This codes for CASSLGGSVEAFF. Combining the CDR3 with reference TRBV28 and TRBJ1-1 gives the whole variable domain DVKVTQSSRYLVKRTGEKVFLECVQDMDHENMFWYRQDPGLGLRLIYFSYDVKMKEKGDIPEGYSVSREKKERFSLILESASTNQTSMYLCASSLGGSVEAFFGQGTRLTVV.

The gene calls are TRBV9 and TRBJ2-3; 7 positions match TRBD1. Germline V gene data show CDR1 as SGDLS and CDR2 as YYNGEE. This CDR3 is 13 amino acids long. Unmatched junction bases numbered 2, after V lost 5 bases and J lost 2 bases. For the CDR3, the DNA is TGTGCCAGCAGGGACAGGTACACAGATACGCAGTATTTT. It is translated as CASRDRYTDTQYF.

The chain has TRBV9 and TRBJ1-4; D remains ambiguous. V lost 2 bases and J lost 2, with 4 bases in between. Germline V lookup: CDR1 SGDLS, CDR2 YYNGEE. The CDR3 runs to 13 residues. CDR3 amino acids: CASSVGTNEKLFF. The CDR3 DNA is TGTGCCAGCAGCGTCGGGACTAATGAAAAACTGTTTTTT.

This clone has more than one count but fewer than ten. The J gene is TRBJ2-5, the V gene TRBV19; possibly TRBD1 for D (6 bases). The CDR3 runs 13 residues. CDR1 is LNHDA, CDR2 SQIVND, per germline (reference sequence). Between the trimmed V and J ends, which lost 11 bases and 14 bases, there was a span of 27 bases. The CDR3 DNA follows: TGTGCCCCGAGAGGTAAGGGGGAAGGGTCTCTCTACTTC. Protein sequence: CAPRGKGEGSLYF.

This clone has only a few counts. The CDR3 DNA reads TGTGCCATCAGTGAGCATGGACGATCGACTCAAGACGAGCAGTACTTC. Translation: CAISEHGRSTQDEQYF. The gene calls are TRBV10-3 and TRBJ2-7; D remains ambiguous. The ends were cut back, 2 bases at V and 5 bases at J, with 19 bases in the middle. This CDR3 has 16 residues. The germline V gene encodes CDR1 ENHRY and CDR2 SYGVKD.

The genes are TRBV28 and TRBJ2-3, with 10 bases matching TRBD1. The CDR3 extends over 15 amino acids. Germline CDR1 reads MDHEN; CDR2 reads SYDVKM. After removal of 6 bases from V and 2 bases from J, the junction contained 5 bases not matched to a gene. The CDR3 bases are TGTGCCAGCAGCACCGGGACAGGGGACACAGATACGCAGTATTTT. It specifies CASSTGTGDTDTQYF. The complete variable domain, with remaining parts taken from reference TRBV28 and TRBJ2-3, reads DVKVTQSSRYLVKRTGEKVFLECVQDMDHENMFWYRQDPGLGLRLIYFSYDVKMKEKGDIPEGYSVSREKKERFSLILESASTNQTSMYLCASSTGTGDTDTQYFGPGTRLTVL.

The rearrangement links TRBV12-5 to TRBJ2-3; D unclear. V was pared by 0 bases and J by 7 bases, with 14 bases between. The CDR3 consists of 15 residues. Germline V gene sequence: CDR1 LGHNT, CDR2 FRNRAP. The CDR3 bases are TGTGCTAGTGGTTTGGTACATTCGGGCTTAAATACGCAGTATTTT. This codes for CASGLVHSGLNTQYF. The variable domain in full, with the rest retrieved from reference TRBV12-5 and TRBJ2-3, is DARVTQTPRHKVTEMGQEVTMRCQPILGHNTVFWYRQTMMQGLELLAYFRNRAPLDDSGMPKDRFSAEMPDATLATLKIQPSEPRDSAVYFCASGLVHSGLNTQYFGPGTRLTVL.

This clone came up once. The chain recombines TRBV29-1 with TRBJ2-6; D is undetermined. Germline V CDR1 and CDR2: SQVTM, ANQGSEA. V lost 1 base to trimming and J lost 4 bases, with 5 bases between them. The CDR3 runs to 13 residues. DNA of the CDR3: TGCAGCGTTGAAGTATCAGGGGCCAACGTCCTGACTTTC. This sequence encodes CSVEVSGANVLTF.

The V and J genes are TRBV14 and TRBJ1-6, with D possibly TRBD1 on 6 matching bases. V lost 1 base and J 0 bases, leaving 10 bases between the germline ends. The germline gives CDR1 SGHDN, CDR2 FVKESK. The length of the CDR3 is 17 residues. CDR3: CASSQGTGSSYNSPLHF. Here the CDR3 DNA reads TGTGCCAGCAGCCAAGGTACAGGGAGCTCCTATAATTCACCCCTCCACTTT.

This clone was observed a single time. This chain connects TRBV7-2 to TRBJ2-3; TRBD2 agrees at 10 bases. The length of the CDR3 is 17 residues. Germline assignment: CDR1 SGHTA and CDR2 FQGNSA. The ends lost 3 bases at V and 7 bases at J; junction bases unmatched: 13. CDR3 amino acids: CASSFSGVAGGLYTQYF. In DNA, the CDR3 is TGTGCCAGCAGCTTTAGCGGGGTAGCGGGGGGCCTTTATACGCAGTATTTT.

The V gene is TRBV18, the J gene TRBJ1-2, with D uncertain. CDR3 length equals 13 residues. The germline V gene has CDR1 KGHSH and CDR2 LQKENI. The V end lost 3 bases, the J end lost 8 bases, and 13 bases lay between the germline ends. The CDR3 protein is CASSPPVVEGYTF. CDR3 sequence (DNA): TGTGCCAGCTCACCGCCGGTAGTAGAGGGCTACACCTTC.

The chain has TRBV29-1 and TRBJ2-1; TRBD2 might be the D (6 bases). Germline CDR1 SQVTM, CDR2 ANQGSEA. The V end was cut by 6 bases, the J end by 6 bases, with 18 bases between. CDR3 length equals 14 residues. CDR3 protein: CSVVGDFTPNEQFF. The CDR3 nucleotides read TGCAGCGTAGTTGGGGACTTCACCCCCAATGAGCAGTTCTTC.

This clone was observed a few times. The rearrangement uses TRBV7-9 and TRBJ2-5, with TRBD2 as a possible D gene (5 bases). The CDR3 sequence is 15 residues long. The germline V gene encodes CDR1 SEHNR and CDR2 FQNEAQ (reference sequence). Trimming took off 0 bases at V and 5 bases at J, with 13 bases between the two ends. CDR3 sequence reads: CASSLADSGDETQYF. The CDR3, as DNA: TGTGCCAGCAGCTTAGCAGATTCCGGGGATGAGACCCAGTACTTC.

The genes are TRBV11-2 and TRBJ1-5; no firm D call. Between the trimmed V and J ends, which lost 1 base and 0 bases, there was a span of 7 bases. This CDR3 is 15 amino acids long. Germline CDR1 is SGHAT and CDR2 is FQNNGV. The CDR3 nucleotides read TGTGCCAGCAGCTTAGGGCAGTATAGCAATCAGCCCCAGCATTTT. It yields the protein CASSLGQYSNQPQHF.

This clone was counted between two and nine times. The chain employs TRBV13 and TRBJ1-6; D not certain. Germline-derived CDR1 and CDR2 are PRHDT and FYEKMQ (reference sequence). The V and J ends lost 8 bases and 7 bases respectively, with 15 bases between them. The CDR3 spans 14 residues. CDR3 in amino acids: CASGERGPNSPLHF. The DNA of the CDR3 is TGTGCCAGCGGCGAGCGAGGACCGAATTCACCCCTCCACTTT. The full variable domain, completed using reference TRBV13 and TRBJ1-6, is AAGVIQSPRHLIKEKRETATLKCYPIPRHDTVYWYQQGPGQDPQFLISFYEKMQSDKGSIPDRFSAQQFSDYHSELNMSSLELGDSALYFCASGERGPNSPLHFGNGTRLTVT.

A single count supports this clone. CDR3 nucleotides: TGTGCCAGCAGTGAATCGGTAGGGATATTAAGAAACACCATATATTTT. Its translation is CASSESVGILRNTIYF. The chain joins TRBV25-1 to TRBJ1-3; D not certain. Germline V gives CDR1 MGHDK, CDR2 SYGVNS. The CDR3 runs to 16 residues. Trimming cost V 1 base and J 5 bases, with 15 bases left between them.